One and the same sample provided the 23 T cell receptor beta chains below, sequenced in a study of beta chain features in type 1 diabetes. What was sequenced were expressed TCRB transcripts, since all of the isolated RNA had been reverse transcribed. Assay: immunoSEQ multiplex PCR; the TCRdb copy retains only in-frame clones and omits some. Of some 300,000 clones in the sample, 7% to 9% were seen once. The source material was central memory CD4+ T cells from blood. Every receptor here comes from a young woman in good health.

The chain joins TRBV19 to TRBJ2-3; D possibly corresponds to TRBD1 (6 bases). There are 13 residues in the CDR3. The germline CDR1 and CDR2 sequences are LNHDA and SQIVND (reference sequence). V was cut by 11 bases and J by 5 bases, with 17 bases left in between. CDR3 sequence reads: CAVSRQEKDTQYF. The CDR3 DNA follows: TGTGCCGTATCTCGACAGGAGAAAGATACGCAGTATTTT.

V usage is TRBV4-1 and J usage is TRBJ1-2; D not certain. V lost 1 base, J lost 4 bases, and 13 bases lay in between. Per the germline V gene, CDR1 is MGHRA and CDR2 is YSYEKL. The CDR3 loop spans 15 amino acids. The CDR3 spells CASSQVPSESYGYTF. CDR3 nucleotide sequence: TGCGCCAGCAGCCAAGTTCCCAGCGAGAGCTATGGCTACACCTTC.

This clone was found a few times. The J gene is TRBJ2-6, the V gene TRBV29-1; no clear D. V dropped 7 bases and J dropped 2 bases, with 6 bases sitting between them. Per germline, CDR1 SQVTM and CDR2 ANQGSEA. CDR3 length equals 12 residues. As DNA, the CDR3 is TGCAGCGCCGGCGCTGGGGCCAACGTCCTGACTTTC. Translated: CSAGAGANVLTF. Variable domain in full (rest from reference TRBV29-1 and TRBJ2-6): SAVISQKPSRDICQRGTSLTIQCQVDSQVTMMFWYRQQPGQSLTLIATANQGSEATYESGFVIDKFPISRPNLTFSTLTVSNMSPEDSSIYLCSAGAGANVLTFGAGSRLTVL.

The chain uses TRBV2 and TRBJ1-2; tentatively, D is TRBD1 (5 bases). Trimming cost V 6 bases and J 2 bases, with 7 bases left between them. Germline CDR1 and CDR2: SNHLY and FYNNEI. CDR3 length: 12 amino acids. The CDR3 spells CASRRTNYGYTF. For the CDR3, the DNA is TGTGCCAGCAGGCGGACAAACTATGGCTACACCTTC.

This clone was observed a few times. V usage is TRBV6-5 and J usage is TRBJ1-1; 7 bases agree with TRBD1. Per germline, CDR1 MNHEY and CDR2 SVGAGI. V trimming: 10 bases; J trimming: 2 bases; junction bases outside the gene matches: 10. The CDR3 contains 14 residues. CDR3 protein: CAIRPTGPNTEAFF. The CDR3 DNA reads TGTGCCATCAGACCGACAGGGCCCAACACTGAAGCTTTCTTT.

The chain joins TRBV7-3 to TRBJ2-3; 7 nucleotides match TRBD2. V trimming: 1 base; J trimming: 2 bases; junction bases outside the gene matches: 9. The CDR3 is 17 residues long. Germline V gene sequence: CDR1 SGHTA, CDR2 FQGTGA. The chain's CDR3 is CASSLKGPAGVTDTQYF. The CDR3 nucleotides are TGTGCCAGCAGCTTAAAAGGGCCGGCGGGGGTCACAGATACGCAGTATTTT.

This clone has at least ten counts. This chain joins TRBV6-1 and TRBJ2-2, with D perhaps TRBD2 (5 bases). V was cut by 6 bases and J by 11 bases, with 16 bases left in between. Germline CDR1 reads MNHNS; CDR2 reads SASEGT. This CDR3 has 13 residues. The CDR3 DNA is TGTGCCAGCAGGCCATCCAAAAGCGGAGAGCTGTTTTTT. As protein: CASRPSKSGELFF.

This clone turned up a few times. The rearrangement joins TRBV18 to TRBJ1-4; possibly TRBD1 for D (5 bases). There are 16 residues in the CDR3. Germline values: CDR1 KGHSH, CDR2 LQKENI. V dropped 1 base and J dropped 0 bases, with 9 bases sitting between them. The CDR3 sequence is CASSPRQQATNEKLFF. CDR3 nucleotide sequence: TGTGCCAGCTCACCACGTCAACAGGCAACTAATGAAAAACTGTTTTTT.

J is TRBJ2-5 and V is TRBV6-5; 7 nucleotides align to TRBD1. The CDR3 has 14 amino acids. V shed 6 bases, J shed 5 bases, and the junction held 9 bases outside the gene matches. Germline V gene sequence: CDR1 MNHEY, CDR2 SVGAGI. CDR3 in amino acids: CASSQTGSRETQYF. The CDR3 DNA is TGTGCCAGCAGCCAGACAGGGAGTAGGGAGACCCAGTACTTC.

The V and J genes are TRBV18 and TRBJ1-3; D is perhaps TRBD1 (5 bases). V dropped 6 bases and J dropped 0 bases, with 12 bases sitting between them. The germline CDR1 and CDR2 sequences are KGHSH and LQKENI. This CDR3 is 15 amino acids long. DNA of the CDR3: TGTGCCAGCTCGGGAGGGACCGACTCTGGAAACACCATATATTTT. Its translation is CASSGGTDSGNTIYF.

This clone was seen at least ten times. The chain employs TRBV29-1 and TRBJ2-1, with 9 nucleotides matching TRBD2. This CDR3 spans 14 amino acids. Germline CDR1 reads SQVTM; CDR2 reads ANQGSEA. The ends lost 6 bases at V and 10 bases at J; junction bases unmatched: 13. The chain's CDR3 is CSVEGGGARREQFF. CDR3 DNA sequence: TGCAGCGTCGAGGGCGGGGGGGCAAGGAGGGAGCAGTTCTTC.

This chain connects TRBV5-4 to TRBJ2-7, with D possibly matching TRBD1 (5 bases). V gave up 5 bases and J gave up 3 bases, with 12 bases separating them. The CDR3 is made up of 13 amino acids. Germline-derived CDR1 and CDR2 are SGHNT and YYREEE (reference sequence). This chain's CDR3 is CASRPRQNYEQYF. The CDR3 region has the DNA TGTGCCAGCAGACCGCGACAGAACTACGAGCAGTACTTC.

For this clone: A far larger clone lies a single base away; this is likely a read error. V gene TRBV29-1 combines with J gene TRBJ2-4, with D unclear. Trimming left V 6 bases short and J 4 bases short, with 13 bases between. The CDR3 sequence is 13 residues long. CDR1 and CDR2 from the germline V gene are SQVTM and ANQGSEA. CDR3 protein: CSVMADQKNIQYF. CDR3 nucleotide sequence: TGCAGCGTAATGGCTGACCAAAAAAACATTCAGTACTTC.

The chain couples TRBV29-1 to TRBJ1-1, with D perhaps matching TRBD1 (5 bases). Trimming left V 5 bases short and J 0 bases short, with 10 bases between. This CDR3 contains 13 residues. From germline, CDR1 is SQVTM and CDR2 ANQGSEA. The CDR3 bases are TGCAGCGTTACACAGGCAGTGAACACTGAAGCTTTCTTT. Amino acid sequence: CSVTQAVNTEAFF. Variable domain in full (rest from reference TRBV29-1 and TRBJ1-1): SAVISQKPSRDICQRGTSLTIQCQVDSQVTMMFWYRQQPGQSLTLIATANQGSEATYESGFVIDKFPISRPNLTFSTLTVSNMSPEDSSIYLCSVTQAVNTEAFFGQGTRLTVV.

The rearrangement uses TRBV15 and TRBJ2-7; 8 bases align to TRBD1. Per the germline V gene, CDR1 is LNHNV and CDR2 is YYDKDF (reference sequence). Trimming took 0 bases from V and 2 from J; bases not matched to a gene: 9. The CDR3 covers 17 residues. CDR3 sequence (DNA): TGTGCCACCAGCAGAGACCGGACAGGGAGCGGTGCCTACGAGCAGTACGTC. It codes for CATSRDRTGSGAYEQYV.

V gene TRBV28 combines with J gene TRBJ1-2, with D unclear. This CDR3 comprises 14 residues. V was cut by 4 bases and J by 2 bases, with 11 bases left in between. Germline V gene data show CDR1 as MDHEN and CDR2 as SYDVKM. The CDR3 DNA reads TGTGCCAGCAGTTACCTTTATGGGAACTATGGCTACACCTTC. This sequence encodes CASSYLYGNYGYTF.

The rearrangement uses TRBV7-9 and TRBJ1-4; TRBD1 matches 9 bases. The CDR3 is 14 residues long. The trim removed 6 bases at V and 8 bases at J, leaving 7 bases unmatched. Germline V lookup: CDR1 SEHNR, CDR2 FQNEAQ (reference sequence). CDR3 DNA: TGTGCCAGCAGGAAGGGACAGGGCGTCGAAAAACTGTTTTTT. Residues: CASRKGQGVEKLFF.

This chain connects TRBV27 to TRBJ2-1, with a possible D match to TRBD1 (7 bases). The V end was cut by 6 bases, the J end by 5 bases, with 20 bases between. The germline V gene has CDR1 MNHEY and CDR2 SMNVEV (reference sequence). The CDR3 runs to 16 residues. CDR3 DNA: TGTGCCAGCAGGGAGGGGGCGCGGGACCTAAACAATGAGCAGTTCTTC. Translated, it gives CASREGARDLNNEQFF.

This clone was recorded at least ten times. The chain carries TRBV14 and TRBJ2-1; possible D gene TRBD1, 6 bases. Trimming cost V 4 bases and J 16 bases, with 23 bases left between them. The CDR3 covers 14 residues. CDR1 SGHDN and CDR2 FVKESK come from the germline V gene. The CDR3 sequence is CASSPFAKDSALFF. As DNA, the CDR3 is TGTGCCAGCAGCCCCTTTGCGAAGGACAGCGCCTTATTCTTC. Complete variable domain (other parts from reference TRBV14 and TRBJ2-1): EAGVTQFPSHSVIEKGQTVTLRCDPISGHDNLYWYRRVMGKEIKFLLHFVKESKQDESGMPNNRFLAERTGGTYSTLKVQPAELEDSGVYFCASSPFAKDSALFFGPGTRLTVL.

There are a few counts of this clone. The J gene is TRBJ1-4, the V gene TRBV30; 8 nucleotides agree with TRBD1. Germline assignment: CDR1 GTSNPN and CDR2 SVGIG (reference sequence). Trimming took 5 bases from V and 4 from J; bases not matched to a gene: 9. The CDR3 covers 15 residues. The DNA of the CDR3 is TGTGCCTGGGACCGGCCGGGACAGGATAATGAAAAACTGTTTTTT. It translates to CAWDRPGQDNEKLFF.

This clone appeared many times. The chain couples TRBV7-9 to TRBJ2-7, with D possibly TRBD2 on 6 matching bases. This CDR3 has 14 residues. V gave up 5 bases and J gave up 5 bases, with 16 bases separating them. Germline CDR1 and CDR2: SEHNR and FQNEAQ (reference sequence). The DNA for the CDR3 is TGTGCCAGCAGCAAGGGACTGGGCCACCACGAGCAGTACTTC. Protein product: CASSKGLGHHEQYF.

This clone has only a few counts. The chain joins TRBV7-9 to TRBJ2-1, with D perhaps matching TRBD1 (5 bases). Germline CDR1 and CDR2: SEHNR and FQNEAQ (reference sequence). The V end was cut by 5 bases, the J end by 6 bases, with 20 bases between. The CDR3 loop spans 16 amino acids. The CDR3 DNA sequence: TGTGCCAGCAGCCCTGCTCGAACGACAGTTCCCAATGAGCAGTTCTTC. Translation: CASSPARTTVPNEQFF.

The rearrangement links TRBV29-1 to TRBJ1-2, with D unclear. CDR3 length: 14 amino acids. CDR1 is SQVTM and CDR2 is ANQGSEA in the germline V gene. Trimming left V 5 bases short and J 0 bases short, with 13 bases between. DNA for the CDR3: TGCAGCGTTCTGGAGAGATCAGCTAACTATGGCTACACCTTC. Translating it yields CSVLERSANYGYTF.